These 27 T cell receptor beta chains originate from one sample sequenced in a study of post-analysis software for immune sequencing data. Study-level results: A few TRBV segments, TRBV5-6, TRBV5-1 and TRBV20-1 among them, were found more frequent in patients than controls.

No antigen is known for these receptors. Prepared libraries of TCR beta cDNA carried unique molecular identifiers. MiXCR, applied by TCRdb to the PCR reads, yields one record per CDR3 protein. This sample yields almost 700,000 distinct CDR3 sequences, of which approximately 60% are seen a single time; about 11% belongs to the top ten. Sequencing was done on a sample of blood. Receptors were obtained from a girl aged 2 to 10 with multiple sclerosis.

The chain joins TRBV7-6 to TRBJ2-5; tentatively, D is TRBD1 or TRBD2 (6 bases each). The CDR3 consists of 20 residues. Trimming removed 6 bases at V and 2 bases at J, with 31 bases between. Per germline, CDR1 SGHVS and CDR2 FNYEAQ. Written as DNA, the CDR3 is TGTGCCAGCAGGTACCCAATCTCCGCGGGACAAACGGCCTTTCAAGAGACCCAGTACTTC. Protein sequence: CASRYPISAGQTAFQETQYF.

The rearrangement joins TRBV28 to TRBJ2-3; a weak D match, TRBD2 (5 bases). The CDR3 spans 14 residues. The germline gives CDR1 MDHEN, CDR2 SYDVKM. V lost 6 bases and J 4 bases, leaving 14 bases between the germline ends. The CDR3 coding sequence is TGTGCCAGCAGAGTAAGAGGGAAATCAGATACGCAGTATTTT. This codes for CASRVRGKSDTQYF.

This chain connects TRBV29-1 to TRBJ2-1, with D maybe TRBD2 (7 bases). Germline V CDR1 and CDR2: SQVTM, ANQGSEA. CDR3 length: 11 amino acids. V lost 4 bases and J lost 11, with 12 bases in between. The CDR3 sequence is CSVAGRGQQFF. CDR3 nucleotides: TGCAGCGTTGCTGGGCGGGGGCAGCAGTTCTTC.

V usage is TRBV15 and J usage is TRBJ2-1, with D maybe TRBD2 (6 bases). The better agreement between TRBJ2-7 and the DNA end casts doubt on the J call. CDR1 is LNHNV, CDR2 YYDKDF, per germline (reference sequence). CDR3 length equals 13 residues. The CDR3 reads CATSGGTDSEQYF. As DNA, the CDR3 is TGTGCCACCAGCGGCGGGACCGACTCTGAGCAGTACTTC.

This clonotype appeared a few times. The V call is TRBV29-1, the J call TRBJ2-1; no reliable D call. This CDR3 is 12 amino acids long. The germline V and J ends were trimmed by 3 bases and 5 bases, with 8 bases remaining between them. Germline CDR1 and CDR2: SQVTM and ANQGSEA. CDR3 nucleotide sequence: TGCAGCGTTGATCCCGCCGACAATGAGCAGTTCTTC. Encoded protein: CSVDPADNEQFF.

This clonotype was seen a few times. This chain's CDR3 is CASSTLGSTDTQYF. DNA of the CDR3: TGTGCCAGCAGCACGTTGGGGAGCACAGATACGCAGTATTTT. The gene calls are TRBV12-3 or TRBV12-4 and TRBJ2-3; no clear D. The CDR3 has 14 amino acids. Trimming shortened V by 6 bases and J by 0 bases, and 10 bases separated the two germline ends.

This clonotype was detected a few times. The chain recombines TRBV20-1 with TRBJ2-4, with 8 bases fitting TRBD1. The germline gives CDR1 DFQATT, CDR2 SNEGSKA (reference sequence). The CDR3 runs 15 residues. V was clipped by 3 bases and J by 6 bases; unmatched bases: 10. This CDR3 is CSASTSGGQRNIQYF. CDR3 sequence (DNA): TGCAGTGCTAGTACGTCAGGGGGCCAGAGAAACATTCAGTACTTC.

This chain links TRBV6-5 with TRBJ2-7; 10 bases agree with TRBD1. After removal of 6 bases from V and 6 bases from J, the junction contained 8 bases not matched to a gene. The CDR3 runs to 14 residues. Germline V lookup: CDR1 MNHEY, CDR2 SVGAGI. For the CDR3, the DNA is TGTGCCAGCAGCAAGGGACAGGGGCGCTTCGAGCAGTACTTC. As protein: CASSKGQGRFEQYF.

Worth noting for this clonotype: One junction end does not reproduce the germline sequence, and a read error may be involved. The CDR3 DNA reads as TGCGGTGCTAGAGATCGGATTCGCGGGGAGGGGACCCAGTACTTC. It yields the protein CGARDRIRGEGTQYF. The V and J genes are TRBV20-1 and TRBJ2-5; TRBD2 aligns across 7 bases. The germline gives CDR1 DFQATT, CDR2 SNEGSKA (reference sequence). There are 15 residues in the CDR3.

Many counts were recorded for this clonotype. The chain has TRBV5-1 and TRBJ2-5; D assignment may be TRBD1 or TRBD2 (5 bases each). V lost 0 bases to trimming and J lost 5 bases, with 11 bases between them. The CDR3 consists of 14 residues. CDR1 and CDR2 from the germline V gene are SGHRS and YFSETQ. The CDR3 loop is CASSLVQGGETQYF. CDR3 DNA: TGCGCCAGCAGCTTGGTCCAGGGCGGGGAGACCCAGTACTTC.

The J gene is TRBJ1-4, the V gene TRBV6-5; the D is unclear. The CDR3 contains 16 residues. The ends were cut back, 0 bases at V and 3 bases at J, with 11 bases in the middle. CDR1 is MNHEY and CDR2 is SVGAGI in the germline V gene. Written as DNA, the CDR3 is TGTGCCAGCAGTTACTCTTGGGCCAGCTCTAATGAAAAACTGTTTTTT. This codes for CASSYSWASSNEKLFF.

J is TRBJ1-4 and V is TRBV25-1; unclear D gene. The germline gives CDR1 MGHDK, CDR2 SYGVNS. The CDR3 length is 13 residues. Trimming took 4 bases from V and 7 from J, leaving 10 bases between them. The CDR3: CASSVRLFEKLFF. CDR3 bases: TGTGCCAGCAGTGTCAGGTTATTTGAAAAACTGTTTTTT.

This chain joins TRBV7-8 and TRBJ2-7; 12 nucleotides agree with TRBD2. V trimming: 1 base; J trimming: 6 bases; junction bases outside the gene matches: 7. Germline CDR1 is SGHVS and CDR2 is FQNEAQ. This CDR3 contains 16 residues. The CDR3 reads CASSLGALAGGGEQYF. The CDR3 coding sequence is TGTGCCAGCAGCTTAGGGGCCCTAGCGGGAGGGGGCGAGCAGTACTTC.

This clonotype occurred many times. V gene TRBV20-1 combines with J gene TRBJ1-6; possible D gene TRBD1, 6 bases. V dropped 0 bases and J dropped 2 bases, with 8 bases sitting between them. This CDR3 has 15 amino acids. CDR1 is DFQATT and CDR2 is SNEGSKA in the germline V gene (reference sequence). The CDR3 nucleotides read TGCAGTGCTAGAGATGGACAGACCTATAATTCACCCCTCCACTTT. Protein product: CSARDGQTYNSPLHF.

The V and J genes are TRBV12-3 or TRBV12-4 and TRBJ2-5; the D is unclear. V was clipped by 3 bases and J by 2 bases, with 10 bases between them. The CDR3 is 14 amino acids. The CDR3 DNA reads TGTGCCAGCAGTTTTAACGGGTTTCAAGAGACCCAGTACTTC. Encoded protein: CASSFNGFQETQYF.

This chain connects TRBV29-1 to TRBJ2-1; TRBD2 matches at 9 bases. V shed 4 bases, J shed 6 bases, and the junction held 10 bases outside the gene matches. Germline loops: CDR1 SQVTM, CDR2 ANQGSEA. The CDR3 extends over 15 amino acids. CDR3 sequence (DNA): TGCAGCGTTGTACGCGGGAGGGCCATAGGCAATGAGCAGTTCTTC. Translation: CSVVRGRAIGNEQFF.

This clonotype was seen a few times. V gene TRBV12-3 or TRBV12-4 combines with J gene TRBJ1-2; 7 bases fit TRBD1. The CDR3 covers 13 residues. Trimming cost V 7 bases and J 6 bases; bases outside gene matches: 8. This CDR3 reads CASNADRAHGYTF. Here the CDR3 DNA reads TGTGCCAGCAATGCAGACAGGGCGCATGGCTACACCTTC.

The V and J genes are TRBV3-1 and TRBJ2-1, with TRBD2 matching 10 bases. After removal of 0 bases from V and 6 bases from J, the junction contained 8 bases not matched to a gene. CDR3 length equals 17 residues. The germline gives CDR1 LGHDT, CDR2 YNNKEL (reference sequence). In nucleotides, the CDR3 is TGTGCCAGCAGCCAAGATCCAGCTAGCGGGAGTAGCAATGAGCAGTTCTTC. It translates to CASSQDPASGSSNEQFF.

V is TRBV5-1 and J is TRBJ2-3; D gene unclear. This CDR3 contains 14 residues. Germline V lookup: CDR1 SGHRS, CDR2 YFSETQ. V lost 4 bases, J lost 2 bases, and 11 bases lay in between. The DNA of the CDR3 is TGCGCCAGCAGCCCTACTACCAACACAGATACGCAGTATTTT. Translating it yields CASSPTTNTDTQYF.

The CDR3 here is CASSKEVTSGRAGNEQFF. The CDR3 nucleotides are TGTGCCAGCAGCAAAGAGGTCACTAGCGGGAGGGCCGGGAATGAGCAGTTCTTC. The V call is TRBV21-1, the J call TRBJ2-1; the table's D call, TRBD2, has no DNA check behind it. TRBV21-1 is shown as a pseudogene. The CDR3 runs 18 residues.

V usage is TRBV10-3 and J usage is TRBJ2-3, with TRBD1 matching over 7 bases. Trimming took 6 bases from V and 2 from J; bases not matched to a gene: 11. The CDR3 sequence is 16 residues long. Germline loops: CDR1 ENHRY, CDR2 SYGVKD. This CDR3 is CAIRSTGQRYTDTQYF. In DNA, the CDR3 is TGTGCCATCAGGTCGACGGGACAGAGATACACAGATACGCAGTATTTT.

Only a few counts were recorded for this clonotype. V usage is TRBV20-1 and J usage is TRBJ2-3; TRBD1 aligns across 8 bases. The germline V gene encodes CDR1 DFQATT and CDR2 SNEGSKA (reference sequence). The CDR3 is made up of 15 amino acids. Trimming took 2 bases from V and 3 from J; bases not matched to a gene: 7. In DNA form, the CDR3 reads TGCAGTGCTAGATCAGGGGGCTTTAGAACAGATACGCAGTATTTT. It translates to CSARSGGFRTDTQYF.

CDR3 residues: CASSRTKTTDTQYF. CDR3 DNA sequence: TGTGCCAGCAGCCGTACAAAGACCACAGATACGCAGTATTTT. The J gene is TRBJ2-3, the V gene TRBV3-1, with D uncertain. The CDR3 length is 14 residues. The ends were cut back, 4 bases at V and 2 bases at J, with 10 bases in the middle. CDR1 LGHDT and CDR2 YNNKEL come from the germline V gene (reference sequence).

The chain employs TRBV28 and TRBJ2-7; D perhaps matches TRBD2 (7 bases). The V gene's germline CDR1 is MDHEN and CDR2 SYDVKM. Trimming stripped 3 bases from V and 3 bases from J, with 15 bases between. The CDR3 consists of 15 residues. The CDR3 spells CASSFRGAGHYEQYF. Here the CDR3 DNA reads TGTGCCAGCAGTTTCCGGGGGGCAGGTCACTACGAGCAGTACTTC.

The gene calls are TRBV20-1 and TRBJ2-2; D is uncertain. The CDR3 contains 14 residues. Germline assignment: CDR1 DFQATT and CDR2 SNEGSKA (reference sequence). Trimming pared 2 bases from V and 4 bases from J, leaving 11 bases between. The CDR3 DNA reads TGCAGTGCTAGACCAACGTTCAGCACCGGGGAGCTGTTTTTT. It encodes CSARPTFSTGELFF.

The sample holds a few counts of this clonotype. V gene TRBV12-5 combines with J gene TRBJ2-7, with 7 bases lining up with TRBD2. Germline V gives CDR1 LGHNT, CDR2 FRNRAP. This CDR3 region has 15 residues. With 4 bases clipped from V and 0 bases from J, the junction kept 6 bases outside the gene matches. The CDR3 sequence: CASGSVLASSYEQYF. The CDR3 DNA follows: TGTGCTAGTGGTTCGGTACTAGCGTCCTCCTACGAGCAGTACTTC.

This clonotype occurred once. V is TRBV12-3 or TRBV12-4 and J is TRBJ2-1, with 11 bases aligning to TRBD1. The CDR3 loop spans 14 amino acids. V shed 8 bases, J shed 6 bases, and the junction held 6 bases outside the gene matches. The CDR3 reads CASARGQGGNEQFF. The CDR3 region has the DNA TGTGCCAGCGCTAGGGGACAGGGGGGCAATGAGCAGTTCTTC.